These 10 T cell receptor beta chains originate from one sample sequenced in a study of blood T cell repertoires in COVID-19. Generated by immunoSEQ multiplex PCR, the TCRdb table keeps only in-frame clones and is missing some. Here the sample spans 250,000 or so clones, approximately 88% being singletons. Sequenced: PBMCs or T cells enriched from blood (not recorded which). These receptors all stem from a woman under 40 with acute COVID-19.

The chain joins TRBV19 to TRBJ2-7; the match to TRBD2 covers 9 bases. V dropped 5 bases and J dropped 4; count of bases not matched to a gene: 15. The CDR3 covers 17 residues. In germline, CDR1 is LNHDA, CDR2 SQIVND (reference sequence). The CDR3 DNA reads as TGTGCCAGTAGTGCCCATCTCGGGCTAGCGGGGAAATACGAGCAGTACTTC. Translating gives CASSAHLGLAGKYEQYF.

V gene TRBV24-1 combines with J gene TRBJ2-5; 12 bases match TRBD1. The CDR3 extends over 16 amino acids. Per the germline V gene, CDR1 is KGHDR and CDR2 is SFDVKD. Trimming removed 4 bases from V and 5 bases from J; junction bases left unmatched: 7. The CDR3 sequence is CATSESGTGGFETQYF. The CDR3 DNA is TGTGCCACCAGTGAATCGGGGACAGGGGGCTTCGAGACCCAGTACTTC.

The chain has TRBV4-3 and TRBJ1-4; 7 positions agree with TRBD1. V was clipped by 3 bases and J by 5 bases; unmatched bases: 12. CDR1 LGHNA and CDR2 YSLEER come from the germline V gene. This CDR3 comprises 17 residues. The CDR3 DNA is TGCGCCAGCAGCCATAGCCATACCGGGACAGTAAATGAAAAACTGTTTTTT. Translation: CASSHSHTGTVNEKLFF.

This clone has only one observation. The V and J genes are TRBV15 and TRBJ1-4, with 12 bases fitting TRBD1. Germline V gene data show CDR1 as LNHNV and CDR2 as YYDKDF (reference sequence). With 0 bases clipped from V and 16 bases from J, the junction kept 6 bases outside the gene matches. The CDR3 has 14 amino acids. The CDR3 sequence: CATSRDRDRGLKFF. The CDR3 DNA reads as TGTGCCACCAGCAGAGATCGGGACAGGGGGCTTAAGTTTTTT.

V and J are TRBV7-8 and TRBJ1-3, with TRBD1 matching 9 bases. Germline assignment: CDR1 SGHVS and CDR2 FQNEAQ. V shed 4 bases and J 5 bases; nucleotides not matched to a gene: 12. This CDR3 has 17 residues. The CDR3: CASSSDRGYGSRNTIYF. The CDR3 DNA reads TGTGCCAGCAGCTCCGACAGGGGGTATGGGTCGAGAAACACCATATATTTT.

This chain links TRBV2 with TRBJ1-2; 9 positions match TRBD1. Germline V gene sequence: CDR1 SNHLY, CDR2 FYNNEI. V was pared by 8 bases and J by 5 bases, with 6 bases of the junction left unmatched. This CDR3 is 13 amino acids long. Here the CDR3 reads CASCSGTGYGYTF. CDR3 in DNA: TGTGCCAGCTGTTCAGGGACAGGGTATGGCTACACCTTC.

This chain uses TRBV5-1 with TRBJ2-2; a weak D match, TRBD2 (6 bases). Germline lookup yields CDR1 SGHRS and CDR2 YFSETQ. The length of the CDR3 is 14 residues. V was cut by 5 bases and J by 5 bases, with 13 bases left in between. CDR3 loop: CASRPAAGTGELFF. The CDR3 region has the DNA TGCGCCAGCAGGCCGGCGGCGGGGACCGGGGAGCTGTTTTTT.

This clone turned up a few times. This chain joins TRBV2 and TRBJ1-1; TRBD1 might be the D (6 bases). The ends were cut back, 4 bases at V and 3 bases at J, with 12 bases in the middle. From germline, CDR1 is SNHLY and CDR2 FYNNEI. The CDR3 loop spans 14 amino acids. This CDR3 is CASSVGAPYTEAFF. CDR3 sequence (DNA): TGTGCCAGCAGTGTGGGGGCGCCGTACACTGAAGCTTTCTTT.

The J gene is TRBJ1-1, the V gene TRBV6-5; no clear D gene. From germline, CDR1 is MNHEY and CDR2 SVGAGI. Between the trimmed V and J ends, which lost 0 bases and 4 bases, there was a span of 15 bases. This CDR3 has 16 amino acids. DNA of the CDR3: TGTGCCAGCAGTTACTCATCGGGAGCTAGCGGCACTGAAGCTTTCTTT. Translated, it gives CASSYSSGASGTEAFF.

The chain carries TRBV5-6 and TRBJ1-2; weak D call: TRBD1 (5 bases). Germline V gene data show CDR1 as SGHDT and CDR2 as YYEEEE. The CDR3 is 17 amino acids. The V and J ends lost 4 bases and 4 bases respectively, with 23 bases between them. CDR3 sequence: CASSPTGTGDWFYGYTF. The CDR3 bases are TGTGCCAGCAGCCCGACCGGGACGGGGGACTGGTTCTATGGCTACACCTTC. Filled out from reference TRBV5-6 and TRBJ1-2, the complete variable domain reads DAGVTQSPTHLIKTRGQQVTLRCSPKSGHDTVSWYQQALGQGPQFIFQYYEEEERQRGNFPDRFSGHQFPNYSSELNVNALLLGDSALYLCASSPTGTGDWFYGYTFGSGTRLTVV.